This TCR beta chain appears in the sequencing data of a study of blood T cell repertoires in COVID-19. In the study overall: The origin of the acute and convalescent COVID-19 samples was the United States, Italy and Spain. From T cells, B-cell-depleted T cells, or PBMCs came the material, which was cDNA or gDNA.

This CDR3 has 16 residues. CDR1 is MNHNY, CDR2 SVGAGI, per germline (reference sequence). Trimming shortened V by 2 bases and J by 0 bases, and 13 bases separated the two germline ends. Authors' methods: Nucleated cell number was recorded as an estimate derived from reference gene primer amplification. The method was immunoSEQ multiplex PCR; TCRdb's version includes in-frame clones alone and lacks a portion of them. For V, J and clone size, that table is used; D and trimming come from the DNA. The table records about 68,000 clones, around 80% of them present only once. The material sequenced was peripheral blood. V gene TRBV6-6 combines with J gene TRBJ1-2, with D possibly matching TRBD1 (5 bases). The clonotype originates from a human donor in a cohort sampled during active COVID-19. CDR3: CASSYGAVKANYGYTF. The CDR3 bases are TGTGCCAGCAGTTACGGGGCAGTTAAAGCTAACTATGGCTACACCTTC.